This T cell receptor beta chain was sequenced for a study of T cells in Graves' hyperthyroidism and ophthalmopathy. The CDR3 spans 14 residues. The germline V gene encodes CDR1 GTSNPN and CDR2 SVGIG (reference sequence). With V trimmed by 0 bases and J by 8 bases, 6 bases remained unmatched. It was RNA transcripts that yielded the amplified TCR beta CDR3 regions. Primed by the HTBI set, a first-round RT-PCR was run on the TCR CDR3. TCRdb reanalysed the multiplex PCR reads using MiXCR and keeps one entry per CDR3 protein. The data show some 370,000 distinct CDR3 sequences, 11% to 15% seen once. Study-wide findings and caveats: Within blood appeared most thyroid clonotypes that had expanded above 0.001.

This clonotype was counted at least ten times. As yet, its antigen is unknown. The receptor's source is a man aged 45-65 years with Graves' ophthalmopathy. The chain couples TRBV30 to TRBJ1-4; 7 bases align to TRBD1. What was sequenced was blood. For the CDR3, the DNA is TGTGCCTGGAGTGTTCTAGGGGGCGAGGAAAAACTGTTTTTT. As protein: CAWSVLGGEEKLFF.